The 4 T cell receptor beta chains listed next were all sequenced from one sample in a study of cytomegalovirus exposure and HLA in healthy donors. Use of 60 Vbeta and 13 Jbeta primers characterized the PCR. Assay: immunoSEQ multiplex PCR; the TCRdb copy retains only in-frame clones and omits some. The table for this sample gives about 170,000 clones. Sequencing was done on a sample of PBMCs. These receptors came from a woman aged 55-70 years in good health and CMV-seronegative.

The chain joins TRBV19 to TRBJ1-2; perhaps TRBD1 as D (6 bases). V lost 6 bases to trimming and J lost 7 bases, with 21 bases between them. In germline, CDR1 is LNHDA, CDR2 SQIVND (reference sequence). The CDR3 runs to 15 residues. CDR3 amino acids: CASSLGQGPKGGYTF. In DNA, the CDR3 is TGTGCCAGTAGCCTCGGCCAGGGGCCAAAGGGTGGCTACACCTTC.

With respect to this clone: Other DNA sequences of this sample code for an identical CDR3. The chain employs TRBV7-9 and TRBJ1-2, with D perhaps TRBD1 (6 bases). There are 13 residues in the CDR3. Germline V gene data show CDR1 as SEHNR and CDR2 as FQNEAQ (reference sequence). V was pared by 5 bases and J by 2 bases, with 9 bases between. In nucleotides, the CDR3 is TGTGCCAGCAGCCACGGACAGAACTATGGCTACACCTTC. Its translation: CASSHGQNYGYTF. The whole variable domain, remainder taken from reference TRBV7-9 and TRBJ1-2, is DTGVSQNPRHKITKRGQNVTFRCDPISEHNRLYWYRQTLGQGPEFLTYFQNEAQLEKSRLLSDRFSAERPKGSFSTLEIQRTEQGDSAMYLCASSHGQNYGYTFGSGTRLTVV.

J is TRBJ1-6 and V is TRBV6-5; D not certain. CDR3 length: 15 residues. Trimming cost V 4 bases and J 2 bases, with 9 bases left between them. Germline V CDR1 and CDR2: MNHEY, SVGAGI. CDR3 nucleotide sequence: TGTGCCAGCAGTTCCGGGAGCGCCTATAATTCACCCCTCCACTTT. Residues: CASSSGSAYNSPLHF.

The V call is TRBV6-4, the J call TRBJ1-2; D unresolved. The V end lost 0 bases, the J end lost 5 bases, and 7 bases lay between the germline ends. In germline, CDR1 is MRHNA, CDR2 SNTAGT. This CDR3 region has 13 residues. The CDR3 nucleotides are TGTGCCAGCAGTGACTCCCCGGGTTATGGCTACACCTTC. Translation: CASSDSPGYGYTF.